Each of the 7 T cell receptor beta chains below was sequenced from the same sample in a study of T-cell reconstitution after alpha-beta-depleted transplantation in children. Unique molecular identifiers were incorporated into the prepared TCRbeta library. TCRdb itself ran the PCR reads through MiXCR, one entry per CDR3 protein. The sample lists hundreds of thousands of distinct CDR3 sequences; around 13% were seen once. This specimen was PBMCs, mostly from graft donor cells, taken 360 days after TCRalphabeta/CD19-depleted stem cell transplant. These receptors came from a male patient between 10 and 17 years old who had a stem cell transplant for acute myeloid leukemia, so the T cells may come from the graft donor.

This clonotype has at least ten counts. The rearrangement joins TRBV12-3 or TRBV12-4 to TRBJ2-7; perhaps TRBD1 as D (6 bases). Trimming stripped 6 bases from V and 0 bases from J, with 9 bases between. The CDR3 extends over 13 amino acids. CDR3 coding DNA: TGTGCCAGCAGGCCGGACAGCTCCTACGAGCAGTACTTC. It translates to CASRPDSSYEQYF.

The genes are TRBV5-1 and TRBJ2-7; D may be TRBD2 (6 bases). V gave up 0 bases and J gave up 3 bases, with 13 bases separating them. In germline, CDR1 is SGHRS, CDR2 YFSETQ. The CDR3 covers 15 residues. The CDR3 here is CASSLAPSASYEQYF. CDR3 in DNA: TGCGCCAGCAGCTTGGCCCCTAGCGCAAGCTACGAGCAGTACTTC.

Only a few counts were recorded for this clonotype. This chain links TRBV6-2 or TRBV6-3 with TRBJ2-7, with TRBD2 matching over 9 bases. Germline V gene lookup returns CDR1 MNHEY and CDR2 SVGEGT. This CDR3 is built from 14 residues. Trimming at V came to 6 bases and at J to 6 bases, leaving 9 bases not matched to a gene. The CDR3 sequence: CASRPRTSVAEQYF. The CDR3 DNA follows: TGTGCCAGCAGACCAAGGACTAGCGTGGCCGAGCAGTACTTC.

This clonotype has at least ten counts. An end of the junction differs from the germline gene, which may be a read error. The chain recombines TRBV24-1 with TRBJ2-5; D gene uncertain. The CDR3 loop spans 14 amino acids. CDR1 KGHDR and CDR2 SFDVKD come from the germline V gene. The CDR3 DNA sequence: TGTGCCACCAGTGATTTGGTGAGAGCTGGTGGAGAATTTTTC. Amino acid sequence: CATSDLVRAGGEFF.

The rearrangement links TRBV28 to TRBJ2-7; either TRBD1 or TRBD2 may fit D (5 bases each). The germline V and J ends were trimmed by 8 bases and 3 bases, with 17 bases remaining between them. The length of the CDR3 is 14 residues. CDR1 is MDHEN and CDR2 is SYDVKM in the germline V gene. CDR3: CASRPGSYFYEQYF. For the CDR3, the DNA is TGTGCCAGCCGCCCAGGGAGTTACTTCTACGAGCAGTACTTC.

A few counts support this clonotype. The genes are TRBV7-3 and TRBJ2-3; D is unresolved. The ends were cut back, 8 bases at V and 5 bases at J, with 11 bases in the middle. The CDR3 length is 12 residues. The germline gives CDR1 SGHTA, CDR2 FQGTGA. This chain's CDR3 is CASRKEGDTQYF. The CDR3 DNA sequence: TGTGCCAGCCGGAAAGAAGGAGATACGCAGTATTTT.

The chain is built from TRBV20-1 and TRBJ2-7, with D possibly being TRBD2 (6 bases). Germline CDR1 is DFQATT and CDR2 is SNEGSKA (reference sequence). The germline V and J ends were trimmed by 7 bases and 0 bases, with 16 bases remaining between them. The CDR3 has 14 amino acids. The CDR3 region has the DNA TGCAGTGTCATGACTAGTCTGAGCTCCTACGAGCAGTACTTC. Protein sequence: CSVMTSLSSYEQYF.